This passage covers 27 T cell receptor beta chains from one sample sequenced in a study of T cell repertoires in cytomegalovirus infection. TCRdb reanalysed the reads using MiXCR and keeps one entry per CDR3 protein. The sample lists 400,000 or so distinct CDR3 sequences; around a sixth were seen once. The sample taken for sequencing was PBMCs. The receptors were gathered from a human donor in good health (CMV status not recorded). Some clones in this sample may be carry-over from other donors' samples.

This rearrangement joins TRBV10-3 to TRBJ1-1; D unclear. V lost 3 bases to trimming and J lost 1 base, with 6 bases between them. The CDR3 extends over 13 amino acids. Germline values: CDR1 ENHRY, CDR2 SYGVKD. CDR3 bases: TGTGCCATCAGTGAACCGGGGAACACTGAAGCTTTCTTT. This encodes CAISEPGNTEAFF.

The chain carries TRBV5-4 and TRBJ2-1; 14 bases align to TRBD2. This CDR3 is built from 17 residues. The V and J ends lost 5 bases and 6 bases, in that order; junction bases with no gene match: 10. Germline V gives CDR1 SGHNT, CDR2 YYREEE (reference sequence). The CDR3 region has the DNA TGTGCCAGCAGGGGGAGGACGGGACTAGCGGGAGTCAATGAGCAGTTCTTC. It codes for CASRGRTGLAGVNEQFF.

This clonotype was detected only a few times. The chain combines TRBV7-2 with TRBJ2-3; 9 bases line up with TRBD2. The CDR3 is made up of 16 amino acids. Trimming cost V 6 bases and J 2 bases; bases outside gene matches: 9. CDR1 and CDR2 from the germline V gene are SGHTA and FQGNSA. The DNA of the CDR3 is TGTGCCAGCAGATTAAGAGAGCGGGGGGCCACAGATACGCAGTATTTT. Protein product: CASRLRERGATDTQYF.

The rearrangement uses TRBV7-9 and TRBJ1-6, with 7 bases aligning to TRBD1. Germline assignment: CDR1 SEHNR and CDR2 FQNEAQ (reference sequence). The V and J ends lost 5 bases and 6 bases, in that order; junction bases with no gene match: 4. The CDR3 runs to 14 residues. The CDR3 coding sequence is TGTGCCAGCAGCATCGGGACAGTTAATTCACCCCTCCACTTT. It specifies CASSIGTVNSPLHF.

The chain employs TRBV25-1 and TRBJ1-6, with D tentatively TRBD1 (6 bases). This CDR3 has 15 residues. Trimming removed 1 base at V and 8 bases at J, with 12 bases between. Germline values: CDR1 MGHDK, CDR2 SYGVNS. The CDR3 DNA sequence: TGTGCCAGCAGTGAATGGGGGGGCCCGGATTCACCCCTCCACTTT. It specifies CASSEWGGPDSPLHF. The complete variable domain, with remaining parts taken from reference TRBV25-1 and TRBJ1-6, reads EADIYQTPRYLVIGTGKKITLECSQTMGHDKMYWYQQDPGMELHLIHYSYGVNSTEKGDLSSESTVSRIRTEHFPLTLESARPSHTSQYLCASSEWGGPDSPLHFGNGTRLTVT.

This clonotype was found a few times. The rearrangement links TRBV12-3 or TRBV12-4 to TRBJ2-3; 8 positions match TRBD1. With V trimmed by 5 bases and J by 0 bases, 4 bases remained unmatched. This CDR3 comprises 15 residues. CDR3 region: CASSGWDRSTDTQYF. CDR3 nucleotides: TGTGCCAGCAGTGGGTGGGACAGGAGCACAGATACGCAGTATTTT.

The chain has TRBV7-8 and TRBJ2-3; 8 bases agree with TRBD1. CDR1 is SGHVS, CDR2 FQNEAQ, per germline. J was trimmed by 5 bases and V by 5 bases; bases with no gene match: 6. The CDR3 extends over 14 amino acids. The CDR3 nucleotides are TGTGCCAGCAGCCCCAGGGGGCTTCTAGATACGCAGTATTTT. Translated: CASSPRGLLDTQYF. Variable domain in full (rest from reference TRBV7-8 and TRBJ2-3): GAGVSQSPRYKVAKRGQDVALRCDPISGHVSLFWYQQALGQGPEFLTYFQNEAQLDKSGLPSDRFFAERPEGSVSTLKIQRTQQEDSAVYLCASSPRGLLDTQYFGPGTRLTVL.

This chain links TRBV15 with TRBJ2-7, with a possible D match to TRBD2 (5 bases). This CDR3 spans 15 amino acids. In germline, CDR1 is LNHNV, CDR2 YYDKDF (reference sequence). The germline V and J ends were trimmed by 0 bases and 5 bases, with 14 bases remaining between them. The CDR3 sequence: CATSRDLGSVDEQYF. DNA of the CDR3: TGTGCCACCAGCAGAGATTTGGGTAGCGTCGACGAGCAGTACTTC.

This clonotype was recorded at least ten times. V and J are TRBV7-9 and TRBJ2-2; D not certain. The germline V gene encodes CDR1 SEHNR and CDR2 FQNEAQ (reference sequence). V was cut by 3 bases and J by 6 bases, with 8 bases left in between. The CDR3 contains 13 residues. CDR3 sequence (DNA): TGTGCCAGCAGCTTGGAGTACCCCGGGGAGCTGTTTTTT. This sequence encodes CASSLEYPGELFF.

This clonotype was counted a few times. The J gene is TRBJ2-1, the V gene TRBV5-6; D may be TRBD2 (6 bases). This CDR3 has 16 amino acids. V lost 2 bases, J lost 1 base, and 13 bases lay in between. The germline gives CDR1 SGHDT, CDR2 YYEEEE. The CDR3 is CASSLYGTHSYNEQFF. CDR3 sequence (DNA): TGTGCCAGCAGCTTATACGGGACTCATTCCTACAATGAGCAGTTCTTC.

This clonotype was counted a few times. This chain links TRBV24-1 with TRBJ1-1, with 9 bases identical to TRBD1. CDR1 is KGHDR and CDR2 is SFDVKD in the germline V gene. This CDR3 is built from 16 residues. The V gene end was trimmed by 7 bases and the J gene end by 1 base; junction bases not matched to a gene: 9. CDR3 sequence (DNA): TGTGCCACCAGCACAGGGGGCAAGGGGAAGAACACTGAAGCTTTCTTT. Translation: CATSTGGKGKNTEAFF.

This chain connects TRBV5-1 to TRBJ2-3, with 16 positions matching TRBD2. Germline CDR1 and CDR2: SGHRS and YFSETQ. V lost 4 bases and J lost 0; bases outside the gene matches: 5. This CDR3 has 18 residues. The CDR3 loop is CASSTGTSGGESTDTQYF. The CDR3 nucleotides read TGCGCCAGCAGCACCGGGACTAGCGGGGGGGAAAGCACAGATACGCAGTATTTT.

This clonotype was recorded a few times. V usage is TRBV5-8 and J usage is TRBJ1-5; a possible D gene is TRBD1 (6 bases). The CDR3 consists of 15 residues. The germline V and J ends were trimmed by 3 bases and 5 bases, with 15 bases remaining between them. Germline V gene sequence: CDR1 SGHTS, CDR2 YDEGEE. CDR3 loop: CASSWGTGQYQPQHF. CDR3 nucleotides: TGTGCCAGCAGCTGGGGCACAGGGCAATATCAGCCCCAGCATTTT. The variable domain in full, with the rest retrieved from reference TRBV5-8 and TRBJ1-5, is EAGVTQSPTHLIKTRGQQATLRCSPISGHTSVYWYQQALGLGLQFLLWYDEGEERNRGNFPPRFSGRQFPNYSSELNVNALELEDSALYLCASSWGTGQYQPQHFGDGTRLSIL.

The chain has TRBV19 and TRBJ1-5; D unclear. V lost 6 bases and J 4 bases, leaving 13 bases between the germline ends. The germline V gene has CDR1 LNHDA and CDR2 SQIVND (reference sequence). CDR3 length: 14 amino acids. CDR3 protein: CASRTEITNQPQHF. CDR3 in DNA: TGTGCCAGTAGAACCGAGATAACGAATCAGCCCCAGCATTTT.

This chain connects TRBV12-3 or TRBV12-4 to TRBJ2-7, with D hard to call. This CDR3 region has 10 residues. Between the trimmed V and J ends, which lost 8 bases and 4 bases, there was a span of 6 bases. CDR3 amino acids: CASGDYEQYF. In DNA form, the CDR3 reads TGTGCCAGCGGGGATTACGAGCAGTACTTC.

The table lists this clonotype with many counts. This chain joins TRBV7-2 and TRBJ1-2; 8 bases line up with TRBD1. CDR3 length equals 15 residues. The junction had 6 bases not matched to a gene; V was cut back by 2 bases and J by 4 bases. CDR1 is SGHTA, CDR2 FQGNSA, per germline. The CDR3 coding sequence is TGTGCCAGCAGCTTACAGGGGGCGATCGGCTATGGCTACACCTTC. It codes for CASSLQGAIGYGYTF.

The chain links TRBV20-1 to TRBJ2-3; 7 nucleotides match TRBD2. The V gene end was trimmed by 2 bases and the J gene end by 4 bases; junction bases not matched to a gene: 3. CDR1 DFQATT and CDR2 SNEGSKA come from the germline V gene (reference sequence). This CDR3 is 13 amino acids long. The CDR3 bases are TGCAGTGCTAGATTTGCGGGGGCAGATACGCAGTATTTT. Its translation: CSARFAGADTQYF.

This clonotype was observed a handful of times. V and J are TRBV6-4 and TRBJ2-2; tentative D call: TRBD2 (5 bases). Germline CDR1 MRHNA, CDR2 SNTAGT. The CDR3 runs to 17 residues. The ends were cut back, 0 bases at V and 8 bases at J, with 19 bases in the middle. CDR3 bases: TGTGCCAGCAGTGACTCCCGCCCAGCGGTCGAGGTGGGGGAGCTGTTTTTT. Its protein is CASSDSRPAVEVGELFF.

The V gene is TRBV20-1, the J gene TRBJ2-1; 7 positions match TRBD1. CDR3 length equals 13 residues. Trimming at V came to 7 bases and at J to 2 bases, leaving 5 bases not matched to a gene. Germline CDR1 and CDR2: DFQATT and SNEGSKA (reference sequence). CDR3 sequence reads: CSVRDSPYNEQFF. The CDR3 nucleotides are TGCAGTGTTCGGGACAGCCCCTACAATGAGCAGTTCTTC.

The chain combines TRBV7-2 with TRBJ2-5; D remains ambiguous. V shed 2 bases and J shed 3 bases, with 13 bases lying between them. There are 15 residues in the CDR3. Germline CDR1 reads SGHTA; CDR2 reads FQGNSA. The CDR3 loop reads CASSLMLAKEETQYF. CDR3 nucleotide sequence: TGTGCCAGCAGCTTAATGTTAGCCAAAGAAGAGACCCAGTACTTC. The full variable domain, rest sourced from reference TRBV7-2 and TRBJ2-5, is GAGVSQSPSNKVTEKGKDVELRCDPISGHTALYWYRQSLGQGLEFLIYFQGNSAPDKSGLPSDRFSAERTGGSVSTLTIQRTQQEDSAVYLCASSLMLAKEETQYFGPGTRLLVL.

This clonotype has more than one count but fewer than ten. The CDR3 sequence is CSARSGGAVAEQFF. The DNA of the CDR3 is TGCAGTGCTAGGTCCGGGGGGGCCGTGGCTGAGCAGTTCTTC. The chain employs TRBV20-1 and TRBJ2-1; TRBD2 aligns across 8 bases. Trimming took 3 bases from V and 9 from J; bases not matched to a gene: 10. Germline V gene sequence: CDR1 DFQATT, CDR2 SNEGSKA (reference sequence). The CDR3 is 14 residues long.

In its sample, this clonotype was seen many times. V is TRBV7-2 and J is TRBJ1-1, with D unclear. Germline V gene lookup returns CDR1 SGHTA and CDR2 FQGNSA. Trimming took off 5 bases at V and 7 bases at J, with 14 bases between the two ends. This CDR3 is 13 amino acids long. CDR3 amino acids: CASSITVMVEAFF. CDR3 coding DNA: TGTGCCAGCAGCATTACCGTGATGGTTGAAGCTTTCTTT.

This clonotype was observed a few times. The gene calls are TRBV29-1 and TRBJ1-2; possible D gene TRBD1, 5 bases. V gave up 2 bases and J gave up 4 bases, with 11 bases separating them. CDR1 and CDR2 from the germline V gene are SQVTM and ANQGSEA. CDR3 length: 13 residues. CDR3 region: CSVEIQGGYGYTF. The CDR3 region has the DNA TGCAGCGTTGAAATCCAGGGAGGCTATGGCTACACCTTC.

V is TRBV5-5 and J is TRBJ1-2; 7 positions match TRBD1. The germline CDR1 and CDR2 sequences are SGHKS and YYEKEE (reference sequence). The CDR3 sequence is 14 residues long. Losses at the gene ends were 0 bases for V and 6 bases for J; bases not matched to a gene: 5. As DNA, the CDR3 is TGTGCCAGCAGCTTGGCAGGGGGATTTAATGGCTACACCTTC. Its translation is CASSLAGGFNGYTF.

The gene calls are TRBV28 and TRBJ2-3; perhaps D is TRBD1 or TRBD2 (7 bases each). V lost 0 bases and J lost 6, with 13 bases in between. Germline CDR1 and CDR2: MDHEN and SYDVKM. The CDR3 covers 15 residues. CDR3 sequence: CASSLWAGGGDTQYF. CDR3 coding DNA: TGTGCCAGCAGTTTATGGGCAGGGGGAGGGGATACGCAGTATTTT.

This clonotype was seen ten or more times. The rearrangement uses TRBV7-8 and TRBJ1-1; possibly TRBD1 for D (5 bases). Germline V lookup: CDR1 SGHVS, CDR2 FQNEAQ. V lost 2 bases and J 11 bases, leaving 21 bases between the germline ends. CDR3 size: 15 residues. CDR3 nucleotides: TGTGCCAGCAGCTTAATTGGCCTCCTAGCCAGGGACGCTTTCTTT. Translation gives CASSLIGLLARDAFF.

This clonotype came up a few times. This chain links TRBV7-2 with TRBJ2-7, with D perhaps TRBD1 or TRBD2 (6 bases each). The V and J ends lost 4 bases and 7 bases respectively, with 23 bases between them. The CDR3 covers 16 residues. CDR1 is SGHTA and CDR2 is FQGNSA in the germline V gene. CDR3 region: CASSSKGGTWSGEQYF. The CDR3 bases are TGTGCCAGCAGCTCTAAGGGGGGAACCTGGTCGGGGGAGCAGTACTTC.